This TCR beta chain was identified in a study of cytomegalovirus exposure and HLA in healthy donors. Assay used: immunoSEQ multiplex PCR; TCRdb lists only in-frame clones, some missing. The sample records 140,000 to 150,000 clones, about 94% being singletons. This TCR came from a man aged 18-30 years in good health and CMV-seropositive. Sequencing used PBMCs.

The CDR3 DNA reads TGTGCCAGCAGTCCCCGGGACTTCCAAGAGACCCAGTACTTC. It yields the protein CASSPRDFQETQYF. This chain uses TRBV28 with TRBJ2-5, with a possible D match to TRBD2 (6 bases). Per germline, CDR1 MDHEN and CDR2 SYDVKM. The CDR3 extends over 14 amino acids. V was trimmed by 5 bases and J by 1 base, leaving 11 bases between them.